This entry lists 14 T cell receptor beta chains sequenced from one sample in a study of vaccination and CD4 T cells after COVID-19. Sequenced with the Oncomine TCR Beta short-read assay was DNA taken from cultured CD4+ T cells. TCRdb used MiXCR to reprocess the PCR reads, holding one entry per CDR3 protein. The sample lists about 1,800 distinct CDR3 sequences; around three fifths were seen once. The treatment was: approximately nine-day PBMC culture with coronavirus spike peptide pools or control peptides (ViraFEST assay). Gathering of the CD4+ T cells, from the unexposed donor, took place before the COVID-19 pandemic (2011-2018). The antigens these receptors bind are not known. The sequencing sample was made of CD4+ T cells from blood, cultured in vitro. The receptors derive from a human donor in good health.

This clonotype was seen only once. The chain employs TRBV19 and TRBJ1-3; D is perhaps TRBD1 (5 bases). CDR1 is LNHDA and CDR2 is SQIVND in the germline V gene (reference sequence). V was trimmed by 5 bases and J by 2 bases, leaving 16 bases between them. The CDR3 spans 16 residues. For the CDR3, the DNA is TGTGCCAGTAGTGACCCTACAACAGGACCTGGAAACACCATATATTTT. This sequence encodes CASSDPTTGPGNTIYF.

This clonotype is medium-sized (0.01 to 0.1%) in the sample. The chain links TRBV7-9 to TRBJ2-2; D is unresolved. The CDR3 is made up of 14 amino acids. Trimming cost V 5 bases and J 13 bases, with 20 bases left between them. From germline, CDR1 is SEHNR and CDR2 FQNEAQ (reference sequence). This CDR3 is CASSPQRSTPGLFF. As DNA, the CDR3 is TGTGCCAGCAGCCCTCAACGATCGACCCCTGGGCTGTTTTTT.

The V gene is TRBV19, the J gene TRBJ1-6; D perhaps matches TRBD1 (5 bases). CDR3 length: 14 residues. The germline V gene has CDR1 LNHDA and CDR2 SQIVND (reference sequence). Trimming took off 2 bases at V and 7 bases at J, with 9 bases between the two ends. The CDR3 loop is CASSIPGRNSPLHF. The CDR3 DNA sequence: TGTGCCAGTAGTATACCGGGACGGAATTCACCCCTCCACTTT.

This chain connects TRBV7-3 to TRBJ1-1; TRBD1 might be the D (5 bases). This CDR3 has 13 residues. Germline V lookup: CDR1 SGHTA, CDR2 FQGTGA. V lost 4 bases and J 3 bases, leaving 9 bases between the germline ends. In nucleotides, the CDR3 is TGTGCCAGCAGCTCAGGGTTACACACTGAAGCTTTCTTT. As protein: CASSSGLHTEAFF.

On this clonotype: One end of the junction fails to match germline, which may point to a read error. The chain employs TRBV30 and TRBJ1-2, with D maybe TRBD1 (5 bases). Germline V gives CDR1 GTSNPN, CDR2 SVGIG (reference sequence). There are 13 residues in the CDR3. As DNA, the CDR3 is TGTGACTGGAGCACAGGAGGGGCCTATGGCTACACCTTC. Residues: CDWSTGGAYGYTF.

The chain's CDR3 is CSASKWNQPQHF. The CDR3 DNA is TGCAGTGCTTCCAAGTGGAACCAGCCCCAGCATTTT. The chain has TRBV20-1 and TRBJ1-5; D is undetermined. This CDR3 region has 12 residues. The ends were cut back, 5 bases at V and 7 bases at J, with 12 bases in the middle. The germline CDR1 and CDR2 sequences are DFQATT and SNEGSKA (reference sequence).

This clonotype was counted between two and nine times. The chain employs TRBV19 and TRBJ1-2; 12 bases agree with TRBD1. Trimming cost V 4 bases and J 7 bases; bases outside gene matches: 13. CDR1 is LNHDA, CDR2 SQIVND, per germline (reference sequence). The CDR3 totals 17 residues. This CDR3 is CASSTNAGTGGRGGYTF. The CDR3 DNA is TGTGCCAGTAGTACAAATGCCGGGACAGGGGGCCGGGGTGGCTACACCTTC.

V usage is TRBV20-1 and J usage is TRBJ2-1; 8 bases map to TRBD2. CDR1 and CDR2 (germline): DFQATT, SNEGSKA (reference sequence). V lost 6 bases and J lost 1; bases outside the gene matches: 8. The CDR3 runs to 15 residues. CDR3 protein: CSAGPGLESYNEQFF. In DNA form, the CDR3 reads TGCAGTGCGGGACCGGGACTAGAGTCCTACAATGAGCAGTTCTTC.

This clonotype was seen a single time. This chain connects TRBV7-2 to TRBJ2-7; D not certain. The V gene lost 0 bases and the J gene lost 3 bases, with 9 bases spanning the gap. The CDR3 is 14 residues long. From germline, CDR1 is SGHTA and CDR2 FQGNSA. CDR3 bases: TGTGCCAGCAGCTTAGCCCACCGATTCTACGAGCAGTACTTC. This translates into CASSLAHRFYEQYF.

The rearrangement joins TRBV29-1 to TRBJ2-5; D ambiguous. The CDR3 is 13 amino acids. Germline-derived CDR1 and CDR2 are SQVTM and ANQGSEA. Trimming removed 2 bases at V and 5 bases at J, with 12 bases between. CDR3 region: CSVELGSWETQYF. In DNA, the CDR3 is TGCAGCGTTGAACTGGGTAGTTGGGAGACCCAGTACTTC.

A note on this clonotype: A junction end diverges from the germline sequence, so it may reflect a read error. In nucleotides, the CDR3 is TGTGCCAGCAGCTTACCGGAACAGGGCCACTATGACTACACCTTC. It codes for CASSLPEQGHYDYTF. V gene TRBV7-9 combines with J gene TRBJ1-2; TRBD1 is a possible D gene (6 bases). Germline CDR1 SEHNR, CDR2 FQNEAQ (reference sequence). The length of the CDR3 is 15 residues.

This clonotype was seen a few times. J is TRBJ2-1 and V is TRBV20-1, with 7 bases matching TRBD1. Losses at the gene ends were 2 bases for V and 1 base for J; bases not matched to a gene: 11. The CDR3 contains 17 residues. CDR1 and CDR2 from the germline V gene are DFQATT and SNEGSKA (reference sequence). The CDR3 DNA is TGCAGTGCTAGATATTCCCGCCACAGGGGTTCCTACAATGAGCAGTTCTTC. This translates into CSARYSRHRGSYNEQFF.

The chain carries TRBV20-1 and TRBJ1-6; D ambiguous. V was cut by 0 bases and J by 0 bases, with 6 bases left in between. The CDR3 length is 15 residues. CDR1 DFQATT and CDR2 SNEGSKA come from the germline V gene (reference sequence). The CDR3 loop reads CSARDLSSYNSPLHF. Here the CDR3 DNA reads TGCAGTGCTAGAGACCTGAGCTCCTATAATTCACCCCTCCACTTT.

V usage is TRBV6-1 and J usage is TRBJ1-2; no firm D call. CDR1 MNHNS and CDR2 SASEGT come from the germline V gene. The length of the CDR3 is 14 residues. Trimming stripped 6 bases from V and 1 base from J, with 12 bases between. CDR3 DNA sequence: TGTGCCAGCAGCCGCCAAGCGGGTAACTATGGCTACACCTTC. Its protein product is CASSRQAGNYGYTF.